The 19 T cell receptor beta chains below were found in one sample sequenced in a study of cytomegalovirus exposure and HLA in healthy donors. The PCR was carried out with 60 Vbeta primers and 13 Jbeta primers. Using immunoSEQ multiplex PCR, the repertoire was profiled, and TCRdb retains in-frame clones only, with some absent. The sample has more than 95,000 clones; around 76% are singletons. The sample comprised PBMCs. The receptors were sampled from a woman aged 55-69 years in good health and CMV-seropositive.

This clone was observed a handful of times. The gene calls are TRBV19 and TRBJ2-1; D is possibly TRBD2 (6 bases). The CDR3 is 17 residues long. V was pared by 2 bases and J by 0 bases, with 14 bases between. Germline V lookup: CDR1 LNHDA, CDR2 SQIVND (reference sequence). In DNA, the CDR3 is TGTGCCAGTAGTATATCGTCACTAGCCCCCTCCTACAATGAGCAGTTCTTC. This codes for CASSISSLAPSYNEQFF.

This clone was counted a single time. The chain employs TRBV7-9 and TRBJ2-7; TRBD2 matches 7 bases. V dropped 8 bases and J dropped 2; count of bases not matched to a gene: 6. In germline, CDR1 is SEHNR, CDR2 FQNEAQ (reference sequence). The CDR3 consists of 13 residues. CDR3 coding DNA: TGTGCCAGCCGGCCTAGCGGTACCTACGAGCAGTACTTC. It codes for CASRPSGTYEQYF.

The CDR3 bases are TGTGCCAGCAGCGCCAACAGGGGGAGCACAGATACGCAGTATTTT. Its protein is CASSANRGSTDTQYF. The chain couples TRBV11-2 to TRBJ2-3; 8 positions match TRBD1. This CDR3 spans 15 amino acids. Germline CDR1 SGHAT, CDR2 FQNNGV. The trim removed 5 bases at V and 0 bases at J, leaving 4 bases unmatched.

The chain combines TRBV2 with TRBJ1-3, with D possibly TRBD1 on 6 matching bases. CDR3 length: 16 amino acids. The V gene's germline CDR1 is SNHLY and CDR2 FYNNEI. Trimming cost V 7 bases and J 0 bases, with 16 bases left between them. CDR3 protein: CASKGGGASSGNTIYF. CDR3 coding DNA: TGTGCCAGCAAGGGCGGGGGGGCCAGCTCTGGAAACACCATATATTTT.

V is TRBV4-3 and J is TRBJ1-1; D possibly corresponds to TRBD1 (6 bases). The CDR3 totals 14 residues. Trimming took off 6 bases at V and 1 base at J, with 12 bases between the two ends. Germline assignment: CDR1 LGHNA and CDR2 YSLEER. CDR3 amino acids: CASRPMGANTEAFF. The CDR3 DNA is TGCGCCAGCAGACCAATGGGGGCGAACACTGAAGCTTTCTTT.

The rearrangement joins TRBV6-1 to TRBJ1-2; D not certain. Looked up from germline, CDR1 is MNHNS and CDR2 is SASEGT. CDR3 length equals 11 residues. Trimming removed 2 bases from V and 8 bases from J, with 6 bases in between. In DNA form, the CDR3 reads TGTGCCAGCAGTGAATCCGTGGGCTACACCTTC. Encoded protein: CASSESVGYTF.

The chain employs TRBV7-3 and TRBJ2-3; TRBD2 is a possible D gene (7 bases). Trimming took off 6 bases at V and 2 bases at J, with 18 bases between the two ends. This CDR3 comprises 16 residues. CDR1 and CDR2 from the germline V gene are SGHTA and FQGTGA. CDR3 DNA sequence: TGTGCCAGCAGTTACCAGGGGAGGGGGGACACAGATACGCAGTATTTT. It yields the protein CASSYQGRGDTDTQYF.

This clone was picked up a small number of times. The chain carries TRBV29-1 and TRBJ2-7; 9 bases map to TRBD1. The CDR3 sequence is 13 residues long. CDR1 and CDR2 from the germline V gene are SQVTM and ANQGSEA. V shed 3 bases, J shed 6 bases, and the junction held 6 bases outside the gene matches. The chain's CDR3 is CSVESRTGAEQYF. In nucleotides, the CDR3 is TGCAGCGTTGAGAGTAGGACAGGGGCCGAGCAGTACTTC.

The rearrangement uses TRBV5-1 and TRBJ2-7; 7 bases align to TRBD1. Germline loops: CDR1 SGHRS, CDR2 YFSETQ. Trimming took 3 bases from V and 3 from J; bases not matched to a gene: 6. CDR3 length: 14 residues. As DNA, the CDR3 is TGCGCCAGCAGCTCCGGGACAGAGAACTACGAGCAGTACTTC. Protein product: CASSSGTENYEQYF.

This chain joins TRBV6-1 and TRBJ2-7, with D perhaps matching TRBD2 (6 bases). Trimming took 6 bases from V and 0 from J, leaving 12 bases between them. The germline V gene has CDR1 MNHNS and CDR2 SASEGT. CDR3 length equals 14 residues. Here the CDR3 reads CASRGEAGSYEQYF. The CDR3 nucleotides read TGTGCCAGCAGGGGGGAGGCGGGCTCCTACGAGCAGTACTTC.

This clone was counted a few times. In nucleotides, the CDR3 is TGTGCCAGTCTGGCACTAGCGGGGGGATTAAATGAGCAGTTCTTC. It codes for CASLALAGGLNEQFF. V usage is TRBV19 and J usage is TRBJ2-1; 12 bases fit TRBD2. The CDR3 is 15 residues long. The germline V gene has CDR1 LNHDA and CDR2 SQIVND (reference sequence). The trim removed 8 bases at V and 7 bases at J, leaving 9 bases unmatched. Based on the CDR3 plus reference TRBV19 and TRBJ2-1, the full variable domain is DGGITQSPKYLFRKEGQNVTLSCEQNLNHDAMYWYRQDPGQGLRLIYYSQIVNDFQKGDIAEGYSVSREKKESFPLTVTSAQKNPTAFYLCASLALAGGLNEQFFGPGTRLTVL.

CDR3: CASSLVTGGRNEKLFF. DNA for the CDR3: TGCGCCAGCAGCTTGGTAACAGGGGGACGTAATGAAAAACTGTTTTTT. This chain uses TRBV5-1 with TRBJ1-4, with 8 nucleotides matching TRBD1. Trimming took 0 bases from V and 4 from J; bases not matched to a gene: 5. This CDR3 region has 16 residues. Germline CDR1 and CDR2: SGHRS and YFSETQ.

The chain joins TRBV7-6 to TRBJ2-1; D perhaps matches TRBD2 (6 bases). Deletions cut 1 base from V and 5 bases from J, with 9 bases between. The CDR3 extends over 14 amino acids. Per the germline V gene, CDR1 is SGHVS and CDR2 is FNYEAQ. As DNA, the CDR3 is TGTGCCAGCAGCTTAGGGACTATAGACAATGAGCAGTTCTTC. This encodes CASSLGTIDNEQFF.

The chain employs TRBV6-5 and TRBJ1-1; possible D gene TRBD1, 5 bases. The CDR3 contains 11 residues. V lost 7 bases to trimming and J lost 4 bases, with 7 bases between them. Germline CDR1 MNHEY, CDR2 SVGAGI. As DNA, the CDR3 is TGTGCCAGCAATCAGGGCACTGAAGCTTTCTTT. Its translation is CASNQGTEAFF.

The CDR3 DNA reads as TGTGCCAGCAGGATTATAGCGGGGACTGCTGAGCAGTTCTTC. Its protein is CASRIIAGTAEQFF. The rearrangement links TRBV6-5 to TRBJ2-1, with 8 positions matching TRBD2. J gave up 9 bases and V 6 bases, and 10 bases lay outside the gene matches. This CDR3 comprises 14 residues. The germline V gene encodes CDR1 MNHEY and CDR2 SVGAGI.

This rearrangement joins TRBV27 to TRBJ2-3, with D unresolved. From germline, CDR1 is MNHEY and CDR2 SMNVEV (reference sequence). The CDR3 consists of 14 residues. Trimming removed 5 bases at V and 1 base at J, with 10 bases between. In DNA form, the CDR3 reads TGTGCCAGCAGTCCGAACCAGGGCACAGATACGCAGTATTTT. Encoded protein: CASSPNQGTDTQYF.

The genes are TRBV7-2 and TRBJ2-1; the D gene is possibly TRBD2 (5 bases). The CDR3 is made up of 15 amino acids. V was trimmed by 5 bases and J by 9 bases, leaving 20 bases between them. Germline CDR1 is SGHTA and CDR2 is FQGNSA. Here the CDR3 DNA reads TGTGCCAGCAGCGCACGTGGGGAGTTGCATGGTGAGCAGTTCTTC. Amino acid sequence: CASSARGELHGEQFF.

This clone was observed a handful of times. The rearrangement joins TRBV30 to TRBJ1-5; 7 bases fit TRBD1. The CDR3 contains 13 residues. Germline trimming cut 5 bases from V and 11 bases from J; bases unmatched to any gene: 12. Germline V gene data show CDR1 as GTSNPN and CDR2 as SVGIG (reference sequence). CDR3 sequence: CAWRDSPASAQHF. The CDR3 nucleotides read TGTGCCTGGCGGGACAGCCCGGCCTCAGCCCAGCATTTT. The full variable domain, rest sourced from reference TRBV30 and TRBJ1-5, is SQTIHQWPATLVQPVGSPLSLECTVEGTSNPNLYWYRQAAGRGLQLLFYSVGIGQISSEVPQNLSASRPQDRQFILSSKKLLLSDSGFYLCAWRDSPASAQHFGDGTRLSIL.

This rearrangement joins TRBV7-9 to TRBJ2-7, with 7 positions matching TRBD1. The CDR3 has 14 residues. Germline V gene lookup returns CDR1 SEHNR and CDR2 FQNEAQ (reference sequence). The ends lost 5 bases at V and 3 bases at J; junction bases unmatched: 7. The CDR3 protein is CASSPWTGDYEQYF. The DNA of the CDR3 is TGTGCCAGCAGCCCCTGGACAGGTGACTACGAGCAGTACTTC.